This is a list of T cell receptor beta chains from one sample in a study of blood T cells in healthy people across ages. One entry per CDR3 protein results from TCRdb running MiXCR on the 5' RACE reads. The table lists some 1.5 million distinct CDR3 sequences, approximately 39% of them singletons, with just over 4% in the top ten. Sequenced sample: blood. Receptors originate from a woman between 18 and 29 years old in good health. CDR3s leave out the opening cysteine and the closing phenylalanine or tryptophan. Fields, in order: V gene, J gene, clone size, CDR3 protein. Some rows mark clone size as missing; the rest say once, few, many or name a class of expanded clone.

>TRBV29-1|TRBJ2-2|.
SVEREVGTGELF
>TRBV29-1|TRBJ1-2|.
SALSGSSANYGHT
>TRBV27|TRBJ1-2|few
ASSPWDGQGGGYT
>TRBV4-1|TRBJ1-5|.
ASSHLDRGSNQPQH
>TRBV9|TRBJ2-3|few
ASSASGGTSTDTQY
>TRBV6-5|TRBJ2-5|.
ASSYSDSRNEQY
>TRBV7-2|TRBJ2-3|.
ASSGIPNPTDTQY
>TRBV29-1|TRBJ2-1|many
SVEDGTAKGQF
>TRBV18|TRBJ2-7|few
ASSPVTRVPAGSYEQY
>TRBV6-2/TRBV6-3|TRBJ2-1|.
ASSYGGRAYNEQF
>TRBV30|TRBJ1-4|.
AWRDSEKLF
>TRBV2|TRBJ1-1|.
ASSEGRFAF
>TRBV27|TRBJ1-1|.
ASSFRDRGGGTEAF
>TRBV28|TRBJ1-6|.
ASKGGYNSPLH
>TRBV7-2|TRBJ1-5|.
ASSGPGRYNQPQH
>TRBV15|TRBJ1-4|.
ATSPLGTITNEKLF
>TRBV2|TRBJ2-7|.
ASSAEGANEQY
>TRBV27|TRBJ1-2|few
ASSVRTGGDGYT
>TRBV4-1|TRBJ1-2|.
VSSQGDSRNYGYT
>TRBV11-1|TRBJ2-1|.
ASSSMLSGRAYNEQF
>TRBV5-1|TRBJ2-1|.
ASSFGQGYNEQF
>TRBV10-3|TRBJ2-1|.
AISEDLVQF
>TRBV5-1|TRBJ1-4|.
ASSLDQPEKLF
>TRBV7-9|TRBJ2-3|.
ASSLRTSRSADTQY
>TRBV27|TRBJ2-7|few
ASSFQPYSYEQY
>TRBV29-1|TRBJ1-2|many
SVRDNYGYT
>TRBV6-5|TRBJ2-7|many
ASSYQGPYEQY
>TRBV4-1|TRBJ2-1|.
ASSLSGTSGNYNEQF
>TRBV12-3/TRBV12-4|TRBJ2-5|few
ASSLVPAGDYYLPYNEQY
>TRBV4-2|TRBJ2-3|.
ASSQRETYTDTQY
>TRBV27|TRBJ2-1|.
ASSLLLAGVANEQF
>TRBV6-1|TRBJ1-1|few
ASSFGTGDTEAF
>TRBV29-1|TRBJ2-1|few
SVRASSYNEQF
>TRBV10-3|TRBJ1-2|.
AIRASIEPRTNYGYT
>TRBV7-6|TRBJ1-5|.
ASSKGTAHSNQPQH
>TRBV14|TRBJ1-2|.
ASSQGVQIYGYT
>TRBV6-1|TRBJ2-3|.
ASSAPTEDTQY
>TRBV18|TRBJ2-7|.
ASSGERNSYEQY
>TRBV11-2|TRBJ1-2|.
ASSSGLGNYGYT
>TRBV28|TRBJ2-5|few
ASRQEETQY
>TRBV7-9|TRBJ1-4|.
ASSFGGQVNEKLF
>TRBV11-2|TRBJ1-1|.
ASSSHPGQGMSTEAF
>TRBV12-3/TRBV12-4|TRBJ1-4|.
ASPGQGGFATNEKLF
>TRBV7-2|TRBJ2-7|once
ASSYPTDYSYEHY
>TRBV29-1|TRBJ1-4|.
SVETGTEEKLF
>TRBV7-2|TRBJ2-1|.
ASSLDYNYNEQF
>TRBV15|TRBJ2-1|few
ATSYDTLAGDYNEQF
>TRBV6-2/TRBV6-3|TRBJ2-1|.
ASVRGGAYNEQF
>TRBV28|TRBJ1-5|.
ASSQRGTGGWYQPQH
>TRBV7-9|TRBJ2-1|.
ATSGISYNEQF